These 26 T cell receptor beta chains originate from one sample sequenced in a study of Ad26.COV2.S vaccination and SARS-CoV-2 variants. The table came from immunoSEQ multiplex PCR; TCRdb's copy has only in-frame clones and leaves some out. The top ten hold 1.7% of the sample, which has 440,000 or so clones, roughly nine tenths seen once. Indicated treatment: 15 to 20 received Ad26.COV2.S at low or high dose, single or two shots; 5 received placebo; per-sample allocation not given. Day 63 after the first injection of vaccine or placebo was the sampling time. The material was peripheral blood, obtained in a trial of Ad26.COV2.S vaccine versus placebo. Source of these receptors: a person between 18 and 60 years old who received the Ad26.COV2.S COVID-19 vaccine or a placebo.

Here the CDR3 reads CASSTGTALNQPQHF. CDR3 in DNA: TGTGCCAGCTCAACCGGGACAGCCCTCAATCAGCCCCAGCATTTT. This chain links TRBV18 with TRBJ1-5; 7 bases are a match to TRBD1. This CDR3 has 15 residues. The germline V gene encodes CDR1 KGHSH and CDR2 LQKENI. V dropped 5 bases and J dropped 3; count of bases not matched to a gene: 7. The full variable domain, in which reference TRBV18 and TRBJ1-5 provide the parts outside the CDR3, is NAGVMQNPRHLVRRRGQEARLRCSPMKGHSHVYWYRQLPEEGLKFMVYLQKENIIDESGMPKERFSAEFPKEGPSILRIQQVVRGDSAAYFCASSTGTALNQPQHFGDGTRLSIL.

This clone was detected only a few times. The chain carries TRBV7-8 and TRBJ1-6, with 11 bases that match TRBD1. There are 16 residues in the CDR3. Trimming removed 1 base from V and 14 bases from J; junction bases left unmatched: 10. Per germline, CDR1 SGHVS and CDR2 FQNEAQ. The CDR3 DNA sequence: TGTGCCAGCAGCTTAGTTTGGGGACAGGGGGGGTGGACCCTCCACTTT. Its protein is CASSLVWGQGGWTLHF.

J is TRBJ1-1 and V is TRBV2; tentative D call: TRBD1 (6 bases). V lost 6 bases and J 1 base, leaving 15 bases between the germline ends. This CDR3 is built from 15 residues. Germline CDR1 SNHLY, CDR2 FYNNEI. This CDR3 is CASRLTGHGNTEAFF. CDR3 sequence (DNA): TGTGCCAGCAGACTCACGGGACACGGGAACACTGAAGCTTTCTTT.

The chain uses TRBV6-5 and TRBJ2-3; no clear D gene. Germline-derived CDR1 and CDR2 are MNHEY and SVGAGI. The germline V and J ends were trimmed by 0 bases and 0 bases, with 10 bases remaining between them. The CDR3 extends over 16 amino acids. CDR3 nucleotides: TGTGCCAGCAGTTACTCGAGTCTTTTAAGCACAGATACGCAGTATTTT. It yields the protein CASSYSSLLSTDTQYF.

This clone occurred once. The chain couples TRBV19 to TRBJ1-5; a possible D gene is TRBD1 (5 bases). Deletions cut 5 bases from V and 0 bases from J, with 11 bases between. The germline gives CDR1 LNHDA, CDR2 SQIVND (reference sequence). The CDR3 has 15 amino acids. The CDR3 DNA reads TGTGCCAGTAGTTCGTTGACAGTTAGCAATCAGCCCCAGCATTTT. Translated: CASSSLTVSNQPQHF.

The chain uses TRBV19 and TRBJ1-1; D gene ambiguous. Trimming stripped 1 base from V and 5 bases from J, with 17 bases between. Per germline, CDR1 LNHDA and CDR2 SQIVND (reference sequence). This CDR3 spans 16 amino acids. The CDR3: CASSIASYGLPTEAFF. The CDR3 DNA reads TGTGCCAGTAGTATAGCCTCTTACGGCCTACCAACTGAAGCTTTCTTT.

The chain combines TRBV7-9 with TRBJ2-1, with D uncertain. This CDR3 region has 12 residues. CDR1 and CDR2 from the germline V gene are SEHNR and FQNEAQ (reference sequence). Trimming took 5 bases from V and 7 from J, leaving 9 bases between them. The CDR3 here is CASSTLMNEQFF. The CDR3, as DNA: TGTGCCAGCAGCACCCTTATGAATGAGCAGTTCTTC. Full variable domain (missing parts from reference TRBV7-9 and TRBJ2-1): DTGVSQNPRHKITKRGQNVTFRCDPISEHNRLYWYRQTLGQGPEFLTYFQNEAQLEKSRLLSDRFSAERPKGSFSTLEIQRTEQGDSAMYLCASSTLMNEQFFGPGTRLTVL.

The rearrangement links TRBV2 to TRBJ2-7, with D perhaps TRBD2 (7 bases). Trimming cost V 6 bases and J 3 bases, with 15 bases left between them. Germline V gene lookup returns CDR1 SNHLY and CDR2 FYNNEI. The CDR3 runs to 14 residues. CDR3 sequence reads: CASRRGEGSYEQYF. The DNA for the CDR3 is TGTGCCAGCAGGAGGGGGGAGGGCAGCTACGAGCAGTACTTC.

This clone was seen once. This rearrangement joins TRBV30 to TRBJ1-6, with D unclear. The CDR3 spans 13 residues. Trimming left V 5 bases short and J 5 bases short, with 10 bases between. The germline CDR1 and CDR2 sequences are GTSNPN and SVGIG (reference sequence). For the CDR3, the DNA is TGTGCCTGGGGGCGGGAGCATAATTCACCCCTCCACTTT. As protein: CAWGREHNSPLHF.

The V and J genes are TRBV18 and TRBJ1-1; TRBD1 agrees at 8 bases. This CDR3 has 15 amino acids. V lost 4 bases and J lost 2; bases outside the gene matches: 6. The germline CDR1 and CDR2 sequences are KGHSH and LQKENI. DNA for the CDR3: TGTGCCAGCTCACTGAATGCAGGGGGCAACACTGAAGCTTTCTTT. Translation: CASSLNAGGNTEAFF.

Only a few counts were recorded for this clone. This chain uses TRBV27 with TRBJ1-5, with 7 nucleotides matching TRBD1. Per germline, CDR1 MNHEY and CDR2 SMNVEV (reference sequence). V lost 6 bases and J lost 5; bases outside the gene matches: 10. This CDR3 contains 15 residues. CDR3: CASSPNDRVHQPQHF. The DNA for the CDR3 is TGTGCCAGCAGCCCGAATGACAGGGTTCATCAGCCCCAGCATTTT.

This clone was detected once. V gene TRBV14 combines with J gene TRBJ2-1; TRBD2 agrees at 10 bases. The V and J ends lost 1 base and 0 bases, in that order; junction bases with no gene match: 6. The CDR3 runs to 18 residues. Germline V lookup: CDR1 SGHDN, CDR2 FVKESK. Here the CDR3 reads CASSQASGRSSSYNEQFF. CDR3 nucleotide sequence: TGTGCCAGCAGCCAAGCTAGCGGGAGATCGAGCTCCTACAATGAGCAGTTCTTC.

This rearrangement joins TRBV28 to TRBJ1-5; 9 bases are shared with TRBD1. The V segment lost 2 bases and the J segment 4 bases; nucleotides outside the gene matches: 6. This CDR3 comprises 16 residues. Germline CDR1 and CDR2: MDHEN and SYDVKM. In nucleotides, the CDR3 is TGTGCCAGCAGTTTAAGGACAGGGGAGGGGAATCAGCCCCAGCATTTT. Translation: CASSLRTGEGNQPQHF. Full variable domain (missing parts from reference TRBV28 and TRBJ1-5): DVKVTQSSRYLVKRTGEKVFLECVQDMDHENMFWYRQDPGLGLRLIYFSYDVKMKEKGDIPEGYSVSREKKERFSLILESASTNQTSMYLCASSLRTGEGNQPQHFGDGTRLSIL.

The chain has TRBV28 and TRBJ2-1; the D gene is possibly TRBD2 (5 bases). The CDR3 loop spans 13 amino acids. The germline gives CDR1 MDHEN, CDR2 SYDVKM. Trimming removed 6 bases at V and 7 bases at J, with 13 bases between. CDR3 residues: CASRVGIHNEQFF. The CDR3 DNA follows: TGTGCCAGCAGAGTCGGGATTCATAATGAGCAGTTCTTC.

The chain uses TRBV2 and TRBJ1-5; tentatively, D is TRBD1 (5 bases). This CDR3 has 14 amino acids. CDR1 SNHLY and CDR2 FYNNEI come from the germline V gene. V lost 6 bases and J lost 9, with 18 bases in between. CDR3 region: CASRDGGGERPQHF. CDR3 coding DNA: TGTGCCAGCAGGGATGGGGGGGGTGAGAGGCCCCAGCATTTT.

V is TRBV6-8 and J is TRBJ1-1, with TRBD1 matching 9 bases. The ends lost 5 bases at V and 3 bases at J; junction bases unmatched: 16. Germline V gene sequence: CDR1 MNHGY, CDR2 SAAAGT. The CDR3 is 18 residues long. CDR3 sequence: CASSLYLGQGFLDTEAFF. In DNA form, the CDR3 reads TGTGCCAGCAGTCTTTACCTGGGACAGGGTTTTTTGGACACTGAAGCTTTCTTT.

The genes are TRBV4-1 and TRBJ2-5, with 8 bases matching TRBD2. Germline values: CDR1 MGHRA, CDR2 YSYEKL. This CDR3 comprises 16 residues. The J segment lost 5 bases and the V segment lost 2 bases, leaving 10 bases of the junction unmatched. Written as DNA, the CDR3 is TGCGCCAGCAGCCAACAAAGCGGGAGCCTCAGGGAGACCCAGTACTTC. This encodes CASSQQSGSLRETQYF.

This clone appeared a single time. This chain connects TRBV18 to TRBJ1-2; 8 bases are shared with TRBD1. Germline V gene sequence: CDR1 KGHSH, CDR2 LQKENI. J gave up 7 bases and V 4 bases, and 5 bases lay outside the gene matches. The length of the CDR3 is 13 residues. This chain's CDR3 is CASSLGQGGGYTF. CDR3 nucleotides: TGTGCCAGCTCACTCGGACAGGGCGGTGGCTACACCTTC.

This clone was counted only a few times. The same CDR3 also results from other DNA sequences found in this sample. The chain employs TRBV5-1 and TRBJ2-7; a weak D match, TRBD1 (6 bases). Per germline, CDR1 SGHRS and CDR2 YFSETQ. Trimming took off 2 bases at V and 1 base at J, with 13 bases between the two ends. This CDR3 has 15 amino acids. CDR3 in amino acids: CASSFAWGPSYEQYF. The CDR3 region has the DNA TGCGCCAGCAGCTTCGCCTGGGGGCCATCCTACGAGCAGTACTTC.

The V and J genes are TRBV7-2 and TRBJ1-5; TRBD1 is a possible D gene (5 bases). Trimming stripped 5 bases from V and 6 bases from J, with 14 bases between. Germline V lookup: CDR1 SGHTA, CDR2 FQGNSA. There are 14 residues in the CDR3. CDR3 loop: CASSPREGFQPQHF. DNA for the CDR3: TGTGCCAGCAGCCCACGTGAGGGGTTTCAGCCCCAGCATTTT.

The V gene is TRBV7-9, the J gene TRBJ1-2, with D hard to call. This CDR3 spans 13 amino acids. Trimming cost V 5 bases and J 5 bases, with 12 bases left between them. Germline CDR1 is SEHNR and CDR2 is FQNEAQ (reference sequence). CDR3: CASSLRPDYGYTF. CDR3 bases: TGTGCCAGCAGCCTGAGGCCGGATTATGGCTACACCTTC.

For the CDR3, the DNA is TGTGCCAGCAGCCAAACAGGGGCAAGAATCTACAATGAGCAGTTCTTC. It specifies CASSQTGARIYNEQFF. The chain has TRBV7-2 and TRBJ2-1; 7 nucleotides agree with TRBD1. CDR3 length: 16 amino acids. Germline V gives CDR1 SGHTA, CDR2 FQGNSA. Trimming took 5 bases from V and 3 from J; bases not matched to a gene: 10.

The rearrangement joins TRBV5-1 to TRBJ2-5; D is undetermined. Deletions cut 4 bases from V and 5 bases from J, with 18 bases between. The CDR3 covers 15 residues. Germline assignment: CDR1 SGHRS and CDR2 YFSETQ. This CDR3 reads CASSSGVGRMETQYF. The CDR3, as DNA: TGCGCCAGCAGCAGTGGGGTAGGCAGAATGGAGACCCAGTACTTC.

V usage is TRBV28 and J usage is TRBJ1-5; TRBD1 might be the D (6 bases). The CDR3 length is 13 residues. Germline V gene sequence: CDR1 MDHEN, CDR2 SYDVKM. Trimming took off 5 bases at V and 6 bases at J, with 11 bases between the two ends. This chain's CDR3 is CASSTPGVQPQHF. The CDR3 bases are TGTGCCAGCAGTACGCCAGGGGTTCAGCCCCAGCATTTT.

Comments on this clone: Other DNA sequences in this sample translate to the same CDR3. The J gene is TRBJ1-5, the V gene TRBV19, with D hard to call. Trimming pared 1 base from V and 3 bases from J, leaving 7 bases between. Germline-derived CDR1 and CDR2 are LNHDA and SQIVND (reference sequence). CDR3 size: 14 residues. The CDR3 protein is CASSIGQFNQPQHF. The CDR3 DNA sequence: TGTGCCAGTAGTATAGGGCAGTTCAATCAGCCCCAGCATTTT.

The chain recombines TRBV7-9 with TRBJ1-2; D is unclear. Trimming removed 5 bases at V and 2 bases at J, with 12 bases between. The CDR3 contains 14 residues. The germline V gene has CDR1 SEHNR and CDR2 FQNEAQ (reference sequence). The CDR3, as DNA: TGTGCCAGCAGCCCCCCTGGGCTGAACTATGGCTACACCTTC. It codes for CASSPPGLNYGYTF.